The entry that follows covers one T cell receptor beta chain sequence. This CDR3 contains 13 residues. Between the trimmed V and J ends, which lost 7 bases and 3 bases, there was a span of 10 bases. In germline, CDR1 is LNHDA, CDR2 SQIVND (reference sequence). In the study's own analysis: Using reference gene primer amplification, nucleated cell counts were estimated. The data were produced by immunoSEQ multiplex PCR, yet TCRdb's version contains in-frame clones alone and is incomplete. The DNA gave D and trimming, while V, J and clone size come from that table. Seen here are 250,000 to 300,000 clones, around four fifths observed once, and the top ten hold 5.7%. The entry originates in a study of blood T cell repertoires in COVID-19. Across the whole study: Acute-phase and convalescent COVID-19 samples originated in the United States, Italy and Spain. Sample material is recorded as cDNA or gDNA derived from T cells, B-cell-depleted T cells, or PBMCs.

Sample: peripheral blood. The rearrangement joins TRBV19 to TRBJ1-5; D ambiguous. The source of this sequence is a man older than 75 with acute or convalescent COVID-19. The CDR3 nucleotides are TGTGCCAGTACGAGGGCAGACAATCAGCCCCAGCATTTT. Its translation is CASTRADNQPQHF.